The clone carrying this T cell receptor beta chain was found many times. This entry belongs to a study of T-cell reconstitution after alpha-beta-depleted transplantation in children. CDR3 size: 18 residues. Germline V gives CDR1 DFQATT, CDR2 SNEGSKA (reference sequence). Unmatched junction bases numbered 13, after V lost 0 bases and J lost 5 bases. Unique molecular identifiers were used to barcode this TCRbeta library. MiXCR was run by TCRdb on the PCR reads, yielding one entry per CDR3 protein. Of roughly 100,000 distinct CDR3 sequences in the sample, 8% to 9% were seen once. The clonotype originates from a human donor who donated a stem cell graft to a child with congenital amegakaryocytic thrombocytopenia. The material sequenced was PBMCs from the stem cell graft donor, taken from the stem cell graft. The chain is built from TRBV20-1 and TRBJ2-1; TRBD2 aligns across 10 bases. The CDR3 sequence is CSAREGLAGVLNDNEQFF. CDR3 DNA: TGCAGTGCTAGAGAGGGGCTAGCGGGGGTACTTAACGACAATGAGCAGTTCTTC.